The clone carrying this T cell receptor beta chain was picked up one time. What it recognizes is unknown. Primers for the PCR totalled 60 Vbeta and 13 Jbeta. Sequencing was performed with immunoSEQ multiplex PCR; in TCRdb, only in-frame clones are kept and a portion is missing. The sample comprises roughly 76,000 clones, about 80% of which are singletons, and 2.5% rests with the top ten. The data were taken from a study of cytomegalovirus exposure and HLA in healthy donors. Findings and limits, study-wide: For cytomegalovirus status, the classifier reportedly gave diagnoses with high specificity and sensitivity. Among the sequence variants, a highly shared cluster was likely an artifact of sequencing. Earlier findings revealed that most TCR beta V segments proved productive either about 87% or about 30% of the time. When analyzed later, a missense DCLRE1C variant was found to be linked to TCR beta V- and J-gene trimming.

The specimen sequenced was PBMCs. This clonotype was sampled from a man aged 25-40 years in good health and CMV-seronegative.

CDR3 loop: CASSSGTGNEKLFF. Here the CDR3 DNA reads TGTGCCAGCAGCTCCGGGACAGGGAATGAAAAACTGTTTTTT. The rearrangement uses TRBV5-4 and TRBJ1-4; TRBD1 agrees at 9 bases. This CDR3 region has 14 residues. The V segment lost 3 bases and the J segment 5 bases; nucleotides outside the gene matches: 2. CDR1 SGHNT and CDR2 YYREEE come from the germline V gene (reference sequence).